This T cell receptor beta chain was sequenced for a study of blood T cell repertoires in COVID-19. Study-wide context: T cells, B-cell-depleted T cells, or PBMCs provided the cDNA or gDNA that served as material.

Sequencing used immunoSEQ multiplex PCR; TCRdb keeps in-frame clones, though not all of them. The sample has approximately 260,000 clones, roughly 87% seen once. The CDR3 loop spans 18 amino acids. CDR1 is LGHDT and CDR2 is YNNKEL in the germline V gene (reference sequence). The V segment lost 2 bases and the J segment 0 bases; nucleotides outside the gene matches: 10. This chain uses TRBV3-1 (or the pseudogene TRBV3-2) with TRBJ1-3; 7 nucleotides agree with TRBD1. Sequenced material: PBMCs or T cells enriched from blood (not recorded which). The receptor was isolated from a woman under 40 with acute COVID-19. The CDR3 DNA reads TGTGCCAGCAGCCAAACCACCGGGACAGCGGTCTCTGGAAACACCATATATTTT. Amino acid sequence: CASSQTTGTAVSGNTIYF.